This T cell receptor beta chain was sequenced during a study of naive and memory T cell subsets. Both TRBC1 and TRBC2 were covered by a beta constant-region primer of two equimolar oligonucleotides. Nested alpha and beta constant-region primers with the SP2 primer drove four PCR rounds on ligated cDNA. TCRdb re-analysed the UMI-ligation and nested PCR reads in MiXCR, keeping a single row per CDR3 protein. The top ten hold around 2.8% of the sample, which has 90,000 to 120,000 distinct CDR3 sequences, about 14% seen once. Study-wide results and caveats: Especially in CD8 cells, naive repertoires contained a few larger clonotypes, possibly CD45RA-re-expressing memory cells.

A word on this clonotype: Its antigen is as yet unknown.

The length of the CDR3 is 15 residues. Looked up from germline, CDR1 is SGHRS and CDR2 is YFSETQ. V lost 4 bases and J lost 1, with 14 bases in between. The clonotype was recovered from a human donor in good health. The chain uses TRBV5-1 and TRBJ1-1, with D maybe TRBD1 (6 bases). Sequencing was performed on naive CD8+ T cells from blood. The CDR3 DNA follows: TGCGCCAGCAGCAGGGGGTCGAAGGGGAACACTGAAGCTTTCTTT. Protein: CASSRGSKGNTEAFF.